A selection of T cell receptor beta chains follows, all from one sample in a study of cytomegalovirus exposure and HLA in healthy donors. Using immunoSEQ multiplex PCR, the repertoire was profiled, and TCRdb retains in-frame clones only, with some absent. The profile shows 170,000 or so clones, 80% of them singletons. The specimen was PBMCs. Receptors were obtained from a man aged 35-49 years in good health and CMV-seronegative. CDR3s include the opening cysteine and the closing phenylalanine or tryptophan. A D gene is named only where the DNA matches it firmly. Expanded clones are given a class, and other clones once, few, many or no size at all.

>TRBV6-5|TRBJ1-1|.|.
TGTGCCAGCAGTTTGACAGGTTACACTGAAGCTTTCTTT
CASSLTGYTEAFF
>TRBV6-6|TRBJ2-3|.|TRBD2
TGTGCCAGCAGAACGGCCCTTAGCGGGGGGACAGATACGCAGTATTTT
CASRTALSGGTDTQYF
>TRBV30|TRBJ1-2|.|.
TGTGCCTGGAGTGTTAGGGGGGGTTCCTATGGCTACACCTTC
CAWSVRGGSYGYTF
>TRBV7-2|TRBJ1-2|few|TRBD1
TGTGCCAGCAGCGTGGACAGGGGGCTCTCTTATGGCTACACCTTC
CASSVDRGLSYGYTF
>TRBV19|TRBJ2-5|.|.
TGTGCCAGTAGCACCGGGGGGCTATGGAAAGAGACCCAGTACTTC
CASSTGGLWKETQYF
>TRBV15|TRBJ1-4|.|TRBD1
TGTGCCACCAGCCGGGTGGACAGGCAGAATGAAAAACTGTTTTTT
CATSRVDRQNEKLFF
>TRBV6-6|TRBJ2-1|.|.
TGTGCCAGCACCTCATCTCCCCAAGCATACAATGAGCAGTTCTTC
CASTSSPQAYNEQFF
>TRBV6-5|TRBJ2-1|once|.
TGTGCCAGCAGTTATACCTCAGGGCGCTACAATGAGCAGTTCTTC
CASSYTSGRYNEQFF
>TRBV5-6|TRBJ2-7|.|.
TGTGCCAGCAGCTTGGGACAACTCTACGAGCAGTACTTC
CASSLGQLYEQYF
>TRBV9|TRBJ2-1|.|TRBD1
TGTGCCAGCAGCGTAGGAATGGGACAGGGAGAGCAGTTCTTC
CASSVGMGQGEQFF
>TRBV18|TRBJ2-7|.|.
TGTGCCAGCTCACCCCTGGCGGGGCCGGGTTACGAGCAGTACTTC
CASSPLAGPGYEQYF
>TRBV7-2|TRBJ2-7|.|.
TGTGCCAGCAGCTTAGGCCCGTTTAGCGTAAGCTCCTACGAGCAGTACTTC
CASSLGPFSVSSYEQYF
>TRBV7-8|TRBJ2-2|.|.
TGTGCCAGCAGCTTAACAGGCCGGGGGGCCGCAACCGGGGAGCTGTTTTTT
CASSLTGRGAATGELFF
>TRBV15|TRBJ2-5|.|TRBD2
TGTGCCACCAGCAGGGGAGGAGCGGGGGGGGACCAGTACTTC
CATSRGGAGGDQYF